This T cell receptor (beta chain) was sequenced for a study of control samples from healthy donors and cancer patients. This table comes from immunoSEQ multiplex PCR, and its TCRdb copy is limited to in-frame clones, with some not included. The table includes more than 150,000 clones, about 90% detected once. The source of this sequence is a woman in her 30s in good health. Sequenced: blood.

CDR3 sequence (DNA): TGTGCCAGCAGCTCCTCCACTAGCGCTACCTACGAGCAGTACTTC. Its protein is CASSSSTSATYEQYF. V is TRBV5-4 and J is TRBJ2-7; 7 bases line up with TRBD2. There are 15 residues in the CDR3. CDR1 is SGHNT, CDR2 YYREEE, per germline (reference sequence). V dropped 3 bases and J dropped 2; count of bases not matched to a gene: 8.